Sequencing of this T cell receptor (beta chain) was carried out in a study of shared clonotypes between healthy human individuals. Study-level points and caveats: Generally, naive subsets (rather than memory subsets) showed larger estimated richness. The study found lower generation probabilities in non-shared clonotypes than in those shared by all four donors.

Negatively enriched CD4+ T cells were divided by CD45RA into naive and memory. V trimming: 4 bases; J trimming: 2 bases; junction bases outside the gene matches: 19. Germline V lookup: CDR1 MNHGY, CDR2 SVAAGI. The CDR3 contains 20 residues. As originally analysed: Filtering differed since immunoSEQ provided only junctions, with no quality scores. Measured with immunoSEQ multiplex PCR; TCRdb has only the in-frame clones, and not every one. That table supplies the V and J calls and clone size; D and trimming were determined from the DNA. The sample lists some 1,600,000 clones, under 99% occurring once. As to this clone: The antigen is unknown.

The sample consisted of naive CD4+ T cells sorted from blood. The subset: CD45RA+ positively selected. J is TRBJ1-5 and V is TRBV6-9, with 8 bases that match TRBD1. This TCR derives from a man under 40 in good health. This CDR3 is CASSFPRGQGGFGGNQPQHF. In DNA form, the CDR3 reads TGTGCCAGCAGTTTCCCTCGAGGACAGGGTGGATTCGGTGGCAATCAGCCCCAGCATTTT.